The clone carrying this TCR beta chain counts as medium-sized. Its matching antigen is unknown. CD45RO/CCR7/CD25/CD127/CD95/CD27 staining was used to isolate CD4+ naive, central memory, regulatory and stem cell-like memory cells by sorting. Sequenced material consisted of expressed TCRB transcripts (all of the isolated RNA was reverse transcribed). Using immunoSEQ multiplex PCR, the repertoire was profiled, and TCRdb retains in-frame clones only, with some absent. The sample shows 20,000 to 30,000 clones, 69% of them seen only once. Trimming cost V 6 bases and J 5 bases; bases outside gene matches: 5. Looked up from germline, CDR1 is ENHRY and CDR2 is SYGVKD. The CDR3 covers 14 residues. The sample comes from a study of beta chain features in type 1 diabetes. General study findings and limits: Sequencing from cDNA could over-represent high-TCR-expressing cells. All four CD4+ subsets of Type 1 diabetes patients contained TCRB CDR3s that were moderately but significantly shorter.

Material: Tregs from blood. V and J are TRBV10-3 and TRBJ2-2, with 8 bases fitting TRBD2. The TCR originated in a man aged 18 to 29 with type 1 diabetes. Written as DNA, the CDR3 is TGTGCCATCAGAGAACTAGCGGCGACCGGGGAGCTGTTTTTT. Translated, it gives CAIRELAATGELFF.